The rows below give T cell receptor beta chains drawn from one sample of a study of blood T cell repertoires in COVID-19. Using immunoSEQ multiplex PCR, the repertoire was profiled, and TCRdb retains in-frame clones only, with some absent. This sample has about 170,000 clones, with around 86% found just once. What was sequenced was peripheral blood. The receptors were gathered from a woman of 80 years or more with COVID-19, enrolled during active disease. Both conserved end residues are part of each CDR3. The order of the fields is J gene, CDR3 length, D gene, V gene, CDR3 protein. D genes are given only for firm matches.

TRBJ2-7	13	.	TRBV6-5	CASSISSYYEQYF
TRBJ2-1	13	TRBD2	TRBV7-2	CASRASSGREQFF
TRBJ1-4	14	TRBD1	TRBV27	CASRLQGAREKLFF
TRBJ2-1	15	TRBD1	TRBV3-1/TRBV3-2	CASSQMSTGGDEQFF
TRBJ1-1	12	.	TRBV27	CASSPPSTEAFF
TRBJ2-7	13	.	TRBV12-3/TRBV12-4	CASSRTEAYEQYF
TRBJ2-2	16	.	TRBV5-1	CASSLVTGKNTGELFF
TRBJ2-7	16	.	TRBV19	CASSIRQGQGIYEQYF
TRBJ1-5	16	TRBD1	TRBV11-2	CASSLDGQGRNQPQHF
TRBJ1-2	16	TRBD1	TRBV4-3	CASSQGTGGLGYGYTF
TRBJ1-5	12	.	TRBV7-2	CASNLDLEPQHF
TRBJ1-5	15	.	TRBV25-1	CASSSLGGEGQPQHF
TRBJ1-5	18	TRBD1	TRBV6-2/TRBV6-3	CASSYRRTGVESNQPQHF
TRBJ2-1	15	.	TRBV6-4	CASISGLRPCNEQFF
TRBJ2-5	15	TRBD2	TRBV5-1	CASSSTGTSVETQYF
TRBJ1-1	11	.	TRBV5-8	CASSFYTEAFF
TRBJ1-2	15	TRBD1	TRBV4-2	CASSQDRTGYYGYTF
TRBJ1-2	13	.	TRBV4-3	CASSQEAGGGYTF
TRBJ1-5	16	.	TRBV28	CASRVRTVNSNQPQHF
TRBJ2-7	14	.	TRBV28	CASSFGGSSYEQYF
TRBJ2-2	16	.	TRBV6-1	CASSEIRGGGTGELFF
TRBJ1-4	15	TRBD1	TRBV28	CASTMAGGVYEKLFF
TRBJ1-3	17	TRBD1	TRBV6-1	CASSERQGIAAGNTIYF
TRBJ2-3	15	.	TRBV5-1	CASCRGAGTTDTQYF
TRBJ2-1	16	.	TRBV3-1/TRBV3-2	CASSQDVGRSYNEQFF
TRBJ2-7	15	TRBD2	TRBV7-3	CASSPSSGRSAEQYF
TRBJ2-3	13	.	TRBV7-9	CANSGNSTDTQYF
TRBJ1-4	13	.	TRBV28	CASSSTDLEKLFF
TRBJ1-2	16	.	TRBV27	CASSFYSTTTHYGYTF
TRBJ2-3	15	TRBD2	TRBV19	CASSIGGSLIDTQYF
TRBJ1-5	14	TRBD1	TRBV2	CASTRDRGNQPQHF
TRBJ2-7	13	TRBD2	TRBV18	CASFAGGVSEQYF
TRBJ1-2	17	TRBD1	TRBV7-2	CASSLAYDRELGRGYTF
TRBJ2-1	15	.	TRBV28	CASRGAVPTYNEQFF
TRBJ1-1	13	.	TRBV2	CASSGELNTEAFF
TRBJ1-1	14	.	TRBV4-3	CASSQEDRNTEAFF
TRBJ2-7	16	TRBD2	TRBV18	CASSPGLAGVGNEQYF
TRBJ2-7	15	TRBD2	TRBV6-2/TRBV6-3	CASSTPGTSGYEQYF
TRBJ2-7	11	TRBD2	TRBV29-1	CSVGLAYEQYF
TRBJ1-1	14	.	TRBV19	CASSFFVPSTEAFF
TRBJ2-2	14	TRBD2	TRBV19	CASSGLDMTGELFF
TRBJ2-7	13	.	TRBV20-1	CSASTGRVYEQYF
TRBJ1-6	14	.	TRBV5-1	CASSEGQYNSPLHF
TRBJ2-5	14	.	TRBV6-6	CASSYEQMDKTQYF
TRBJ2-7	11	.	TRBV7-8	CASSSTREQYF
TRBJ1-5	14	.	TRBV7-2	CASSLLQGHQPQHF
TRBJ2-1	13	TRBD2	TRBV29-1	CSVGLAGNNEQFF
TRBJ1-4	14	.	TRBV18	CASSNQGIQAELFF
TRBJ1-1	15	TRBD1	TRBV5-5	CASSLRGGSGNEAFF
TRBJ1-5	15	.	TRBV28	CASSAGGGPHQPQHF
TRBJ1-1	13	.	TRBV6-4	CASSELSGTEAFF